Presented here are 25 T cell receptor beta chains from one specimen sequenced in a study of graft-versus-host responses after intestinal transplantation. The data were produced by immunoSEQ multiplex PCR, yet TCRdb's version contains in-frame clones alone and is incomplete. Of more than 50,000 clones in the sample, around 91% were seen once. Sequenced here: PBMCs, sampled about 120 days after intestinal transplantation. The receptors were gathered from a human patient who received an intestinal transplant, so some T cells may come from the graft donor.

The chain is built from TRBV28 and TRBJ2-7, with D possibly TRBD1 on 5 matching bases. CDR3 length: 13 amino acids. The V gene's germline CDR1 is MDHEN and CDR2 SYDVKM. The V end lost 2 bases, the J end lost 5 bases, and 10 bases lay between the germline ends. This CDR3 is CASSLLGPNEQYF. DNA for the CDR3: TGTGCCAGCAGTTTACTGGGGCCCAACGAGCAGTACTTC.

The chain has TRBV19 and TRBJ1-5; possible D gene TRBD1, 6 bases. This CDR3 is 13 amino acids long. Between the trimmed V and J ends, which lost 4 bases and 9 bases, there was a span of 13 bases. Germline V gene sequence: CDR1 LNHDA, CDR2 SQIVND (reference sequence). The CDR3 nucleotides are TGTGCCAGTAGTAAGCGGGACATGTGGCCCCAGCATTTT. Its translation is CASSKRDMWPQHF.

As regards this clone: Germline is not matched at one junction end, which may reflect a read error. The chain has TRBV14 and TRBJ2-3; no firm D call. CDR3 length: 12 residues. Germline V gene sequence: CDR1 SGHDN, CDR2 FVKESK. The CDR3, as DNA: TGTGCCAGCAGCAGTCTCACAGATACGCGGTATTTT. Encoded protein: CASSSLTDTRYF.

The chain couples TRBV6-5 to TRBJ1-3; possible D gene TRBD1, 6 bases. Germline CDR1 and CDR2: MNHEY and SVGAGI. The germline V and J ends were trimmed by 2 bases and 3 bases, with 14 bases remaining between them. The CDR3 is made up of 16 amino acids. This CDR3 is CASSYLRGRGGNTIYF. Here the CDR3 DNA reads TGTGCCAGCAGTTACCTCAGGGGCCGCGGTGGAAACACCATATATTTT.

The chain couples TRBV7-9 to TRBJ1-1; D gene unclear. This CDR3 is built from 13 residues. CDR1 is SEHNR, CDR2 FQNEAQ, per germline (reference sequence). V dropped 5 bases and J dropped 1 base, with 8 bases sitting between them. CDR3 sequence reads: CASSPPANTEAFF. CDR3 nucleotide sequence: TGTGCCAGCAGCCCCCCGGCGAACACTGAAGCTTTCTTT. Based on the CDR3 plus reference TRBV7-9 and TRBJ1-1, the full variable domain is DTGVSQNPRHKITKRGQNVTFRCDPISEHNRLYWYRQTLGQGPEFLTYFQNEAQLEKSRLLSDRFSAERPKGSFSTLEIQRTEQGDSAMYLCASSPPANTEAFFGQGTRLTVV.

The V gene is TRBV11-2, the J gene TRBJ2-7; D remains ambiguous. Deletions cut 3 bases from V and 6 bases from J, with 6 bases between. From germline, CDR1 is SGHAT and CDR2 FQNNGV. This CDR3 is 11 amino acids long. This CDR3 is CASSLGFEQYF. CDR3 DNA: TGTGCCAGCAGCTTGGGGTTCGAGCAGTACTTC.

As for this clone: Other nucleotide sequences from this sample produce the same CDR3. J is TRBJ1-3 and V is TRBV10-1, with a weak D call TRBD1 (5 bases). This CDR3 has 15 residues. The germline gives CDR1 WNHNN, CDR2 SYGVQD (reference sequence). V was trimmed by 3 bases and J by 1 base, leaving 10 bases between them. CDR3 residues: CASSENPGSGNTIYF. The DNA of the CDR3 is TGCGCCAGCAGTGAAAACCCAGGGTCTGGAAACACCATATATTTT.

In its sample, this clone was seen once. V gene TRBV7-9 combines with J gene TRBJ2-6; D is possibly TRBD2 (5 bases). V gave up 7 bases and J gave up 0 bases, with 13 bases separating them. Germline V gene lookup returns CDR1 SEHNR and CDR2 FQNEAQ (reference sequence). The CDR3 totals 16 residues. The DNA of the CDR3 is TGTGCCAGCATCCTGCTACGGGACTCTGGGGCCAACGTCCTGACTTTC. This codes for CASILLRDSGANVLTF.

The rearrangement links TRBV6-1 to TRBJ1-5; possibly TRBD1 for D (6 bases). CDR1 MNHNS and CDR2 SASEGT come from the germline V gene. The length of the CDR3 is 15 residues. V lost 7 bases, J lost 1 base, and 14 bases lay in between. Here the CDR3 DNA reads TGTGCCAGCAACGCGGCGGGACAAAGCAATCAGCCCCAGCATTTT. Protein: CASNAAGQSNQPQHF.

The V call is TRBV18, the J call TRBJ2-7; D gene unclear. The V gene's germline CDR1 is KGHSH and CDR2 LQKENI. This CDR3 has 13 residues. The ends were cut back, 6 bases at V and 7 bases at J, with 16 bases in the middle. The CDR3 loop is CASSNEPDVEQYF. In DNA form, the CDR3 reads TGTGCCAGCTCCAATGAGCCCGACGTGGAGCAGTACTTC.

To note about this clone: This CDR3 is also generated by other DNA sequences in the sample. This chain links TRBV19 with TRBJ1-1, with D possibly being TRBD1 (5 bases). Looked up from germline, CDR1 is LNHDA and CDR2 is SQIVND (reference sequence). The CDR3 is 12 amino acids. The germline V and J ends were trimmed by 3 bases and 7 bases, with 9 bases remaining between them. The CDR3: CASSIGAGEAFF. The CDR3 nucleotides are TGTGCCAGTAGTATCGGGGCGGGTGAAGCTTTCTTT.

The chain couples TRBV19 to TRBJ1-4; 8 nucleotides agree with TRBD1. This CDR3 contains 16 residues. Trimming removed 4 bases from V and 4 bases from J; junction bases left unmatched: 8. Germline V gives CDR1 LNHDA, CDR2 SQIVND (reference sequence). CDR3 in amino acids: CASSTPTGQVNEKLFF. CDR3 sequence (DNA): TGTGCCAGTAGTACCCCGACGGGACAGGTTAATGAAAAACTGTTTTTT.

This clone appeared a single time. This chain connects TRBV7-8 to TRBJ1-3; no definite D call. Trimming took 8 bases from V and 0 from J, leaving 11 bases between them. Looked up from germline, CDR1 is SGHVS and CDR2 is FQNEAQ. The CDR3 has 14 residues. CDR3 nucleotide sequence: TGTGCCAGCGCCCGAATGGGCTCTGGAAACACCATATATTTT. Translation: CASARMGSGNTIYF.

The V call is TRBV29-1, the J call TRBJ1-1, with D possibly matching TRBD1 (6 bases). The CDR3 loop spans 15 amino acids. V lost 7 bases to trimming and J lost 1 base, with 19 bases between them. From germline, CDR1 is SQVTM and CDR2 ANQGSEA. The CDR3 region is CSAGVSGVENTEAFF. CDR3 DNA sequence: TGCAGCGCGGGGGTGTCAGGGGTTGAGAACACTGAAGCTTTCTTT.

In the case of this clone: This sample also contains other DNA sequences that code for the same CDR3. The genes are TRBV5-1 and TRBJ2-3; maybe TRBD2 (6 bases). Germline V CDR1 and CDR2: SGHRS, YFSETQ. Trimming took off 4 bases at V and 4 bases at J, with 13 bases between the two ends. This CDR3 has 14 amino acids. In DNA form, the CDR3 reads TGCGCCAGCAGCCGCGAGGAGGGCGCAGATACGCAGTATTTT. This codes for CASSREEGADTQYF.

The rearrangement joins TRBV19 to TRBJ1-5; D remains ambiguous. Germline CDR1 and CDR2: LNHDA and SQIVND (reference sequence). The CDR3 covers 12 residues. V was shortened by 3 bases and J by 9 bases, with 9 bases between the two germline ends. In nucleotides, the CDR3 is TGTGCCAGTAGTATGACCGGTGGGCCCCAGCATTTT. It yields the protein CASSMTGGPQHF.

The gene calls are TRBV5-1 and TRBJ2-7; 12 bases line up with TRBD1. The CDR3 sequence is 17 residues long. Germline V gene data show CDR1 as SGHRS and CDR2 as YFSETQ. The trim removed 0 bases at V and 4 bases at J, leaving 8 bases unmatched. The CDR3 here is CASSLDPGQGAVYEQYF. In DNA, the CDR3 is TGCGCCAGCAGCTTGGATCCGGGACAGGGGGCTGTATACGAGCAGTACTTC.

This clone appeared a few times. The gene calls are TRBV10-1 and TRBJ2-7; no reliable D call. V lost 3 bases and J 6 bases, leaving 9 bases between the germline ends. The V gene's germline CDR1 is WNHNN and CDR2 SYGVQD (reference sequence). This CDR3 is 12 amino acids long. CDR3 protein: CASSDVGGEQYF. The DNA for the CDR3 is TGCGCCAGCAGTGATGTGGGTGGCGAGCAGTACTTC.

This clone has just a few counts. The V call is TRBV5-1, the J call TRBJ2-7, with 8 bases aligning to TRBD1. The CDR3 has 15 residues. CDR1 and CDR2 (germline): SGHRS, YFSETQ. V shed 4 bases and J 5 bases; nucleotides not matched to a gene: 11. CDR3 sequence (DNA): TGCGCCAGCAGCGGACGAACAGGGGGAGGAAACGAGCAGTACTTC. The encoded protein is CASSGRTGGGNEQYF.

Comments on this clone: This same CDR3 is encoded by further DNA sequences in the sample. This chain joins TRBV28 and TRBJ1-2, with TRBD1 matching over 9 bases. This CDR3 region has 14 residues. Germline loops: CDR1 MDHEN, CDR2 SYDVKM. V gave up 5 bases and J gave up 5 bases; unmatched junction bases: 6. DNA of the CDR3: TGTGCCAGCAGTCACGGGACAGGGATTTATGGCTACACCTTC. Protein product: CASSHGTGIYGYTF.

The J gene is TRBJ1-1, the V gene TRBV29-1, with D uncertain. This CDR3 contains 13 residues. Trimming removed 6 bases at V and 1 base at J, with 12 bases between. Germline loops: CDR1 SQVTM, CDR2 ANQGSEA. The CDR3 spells CSVGVPGNTEAFF. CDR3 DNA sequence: TGCAGCGTCGGAGTCCCGGGGAACACTGAAGCTTTCTTT.

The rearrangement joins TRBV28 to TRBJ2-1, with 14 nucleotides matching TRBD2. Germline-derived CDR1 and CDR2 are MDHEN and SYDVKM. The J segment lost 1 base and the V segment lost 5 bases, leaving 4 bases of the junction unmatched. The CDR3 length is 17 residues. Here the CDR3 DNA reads TGTGCCAGCAGTCTCGGGACTAGCGGGGGTTCCTACAATGAGCAGTTCTTC. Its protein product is CASSLGTSGGSYNEQFF.

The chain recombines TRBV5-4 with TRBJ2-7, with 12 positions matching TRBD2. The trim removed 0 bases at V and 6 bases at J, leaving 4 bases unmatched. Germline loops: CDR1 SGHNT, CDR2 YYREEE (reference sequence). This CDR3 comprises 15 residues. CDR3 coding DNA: TGTGCCAGCAGCTTGGGGACTAGCGGGGTCTTCGAGCAGTACTTC. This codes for CASSLGTSGVFEQYF.

CDR3 coding DNA: TGCGCCAGCAGCTCAGGGGGCCGAGATCAGCCCCAGCATTTT. Protein sequence: CASSSGGRDQPQHF. This sequence joins TRBV5-1 and TRBJ1-5; 8 bases are shared with TRBD1. V was pared by 3 bases and J by 5 bases, with 4 bases of the junction left unmatched. Germline values: CDR1 SGHRS, CDR2 YFSETQ. This CDR3 comprises 14 residues.

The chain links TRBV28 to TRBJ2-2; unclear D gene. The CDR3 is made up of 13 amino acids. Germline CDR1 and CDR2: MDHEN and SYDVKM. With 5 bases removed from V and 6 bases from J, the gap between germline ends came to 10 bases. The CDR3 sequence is CASSPTGAGELFF. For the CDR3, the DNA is TGTGCCAGCAGTCCAACTGGGGCCGGGGAGCTGTTTTTT.